This T cell receptor beta chain stems from a study of cytomegalovirus exposure and HLA in healthy donors. This clone was detected only once. Both 60 Vbeta primers and 13 Jbeta primers went into the PCR. Data came from immunoSEQ multiplex PCR; TCRdb stores just in-frame clones and leaves some out. The data hold more than 70,000 clones, with 70% observed a single time. This CDR3 is built from 19 residues. Germline V gene lookup returns CDR1 MDHEN and CDR2 SYDVKM. V was cut by 7 bases and J by 0 bases, with 22 bases left in between. The sample consisted of PBMCs. The rearrangement uses TRBV28 and TRBJ2-6; D may be TRBD1 (5 bases). This TCR came from a woman aged 45-59 years in good health and CMV-seropositive. The CDR3 coding sequence is TGTGCCAGCACAGATTTTAGGGCAGGGCGGTTCTCTGGGGCCAACGTCCTGACTTTC. It is translated as CASTDFRAGRFSGANVLTF. The variable domain in full, with the rest retrieved from reference TRBV28 and TRBJ2-6, is DVKVTQSSRYLVKRTGEKVFLECVQDMDHENMFWYRQDPGLGLRLIYFSYDVKMKEKGDIPEGYSVSREKKERFSLILESASTNQTSMYLCASTDFRAGRFSGANVLTFGAGSRLTVL.